This T cell receptor (beta chain) was identified in a study of blood T cell repertoires in COVID-19. Study-wide background: Whether acute or convalescent, the COVID-19 samples came from the United States, Italy and Spain.

Clones were sequenced by immunoSEQ multiplex PCR, and TCRdb holds only the in-frame ones, with some missing. The sample has just over 300,000 clones, about nine tenths seen once; the top ten hold around 2.1%. The CDR3 loop spans 17 amino acids. This sequence joins TRBV21-1 and TRBJ1-6. TRBV21-1 represents a pseudogene. The sequence came from a man aged 18 to 29 with active or convalescent COVID-19. Sequencing was performed on peripheral blood. CDR3 loop: CASSKRALVGSNSPLHF. Written as DNA, the CDR3 is TGTGCCAGCAGCAAAAGGGCCCTGGTAGGGAGCAATTCACCCCTCCACTTT.